Listed below are T cell receptor beta chains from one sample, sequenced in a study of T-cell memory formation after mild COVID-19. TCRdb reprocessed the 5' RACE reads with MiXCR, giving one entry per CDR3 protein. Of 250,000 to 350,000 distinct CDR3 sequences listed, roughly 21% are singletons. Source material: PBMCs or a T cell subset sorted from them (not recorded which). These receptors were taken from a young man who had mild COVID-19 (a few samples of this study predate the infection). Cell type and time point are not known. Each CDR3 is given with its conserved first and last residue. D genes are given only for firm matches. For some rows the clone size is stated as once, few or many, or as a class when expanded; others skip it.

>TRBV12-3/TRBV12-4|TRBJ1-3|NA|NA
CASSLSASISGNTIYF
TGTGCCAGCAGTCTTTCCGCGAGCATCTCTGGAAACACCATATATTTT
>TRBV7-9|TRBJ1-4|few|TRBD1
CASSPLGTGVNEKLFF
TGTGCCAGCAGCCCTCTCGGGACAGGGGTTAATGAAAAACTGTTTTTT
>TRBV5-1|TRBJ2-1|NA|NA
CASSFVADYNEQFF
TGCGCCAGCAGCTTCGTCGCGGATTACAATGAGCAGTTCTTC
>TRBV6-5|TRBJ1-5|few|NA
CASRRGSSNQPQHF
TGTGCCAGCCGGAGGGGCAGTTCGAATCAGCCCCAGCATTTT
>TRBV27|TRBJ1-5|NA|NA
CASSFIQGPDQPQHF
TGTGCCAGCAGTTTTATACAGGGCCCCGATCAGCCCCAGCATTTT
>TRBV6-2/TRBV6-3|TRBJ2-6|NA|TRBD1
CASSSGQGFAGANVLTF
TGTGCCAGCAGTTCGGGACAGGGTTTCGCTGGGGCCAACGTCCTGACTTTC
>TRBV5-1|TRBJ2-5|few|NA
CASSLGQPFFRVQETQYF
TGCGCCAGCAGCTTAGGACAGCCTTTCTTCAGGGTTCAAGAGACCCAGTACTTC
>TRBV6-5|TRBJ2-3|NA|TRBD2
CASSLGGRGGFRMITPDTQYF
TGTGCCAGCAGCCTGGGGGGACGCGGGGGGTTTCGGATGATTACCCCAGATACGCAGTATTTT
>TRBV6-5|TRBJ1-5|few|NA
CASSPGLSQPQHF
TGTGCCAGCAGCCCGGGACTCTCTCAGCCCCAGCATTTT
>TRBV15|TRBJ2-3|NA|NA
CATSRGGAGLDTQYF
TGTGCCACCAGCAGAGGGGGGGCAGGATTAGATACGCAGTATTTT
>TRBV7-6|TRBJ2-4|once|NA
CASSLDGRVGQNIQYF
TGTGCCAGCAGCTTAGATGGCAGGGTGGGGCAAAACATTCAGTACTTC
>TRBV12-3/TRBV12-4|TRBJ1-6|NA|TRBD1
CASRPGGSSYNSPLHF
TGTGCCAGCAGGCCAGGGGGCAGCTCCTATAATTCACCCCTCCACTTT
>TRBV21-1|TRBJ2-7|NA|NA
CASSRPGVDSEQYF
TGTGCCAGCAGCAGACCAGGGGTGGACTCCGAGCAGTACTTC
>TRBV5-5|TRBJ2-6|once|TRBD1
CASSYGQGRLSGANVLTF
TGTGCCAGCAGTTATGGACAGGGGAGGCTCTCTGGGGCCAACGTCCTGACTTTC
>TRBV7-7|TRBJ2-5|many|NA
CASSPVEGAQYQETQYF
TGTGCCAGCAGCCCCGTAGAAGGAGCACAGTACCAAGAGACCCAGTACTTC
>TRBV5-1|TRBJ2-5|few|NA
CASSLISETQYF
TGCGCCAGCAGCTTGATTTCAGAGACCCAGTACTTC
>TRBV10-3|TRBJ1-1|few|TRBD1
CAISSGTGEAFF
TGTGCCATCTCATCAGGGACAGGTGAAGCTTTCTTT
>TRBV4-3|TRBJ2-4|NA|TRBD2
CASSQLAGGPGIQYF
TGCGCCAGCAGCCAACTAGCGGGGGGGCCGGGGATTCAGTACTTC